The 21 T cell receptor beta chains below all came from one sample that was sequenced in a study of T cells in Graves' hyperthyroidism and ophthalmopathy. Amplification of TCR beta CDR3 regions used RNA as the template. Initially, a first-round RT-PCR of the TCR CDR3 employed the HTBI primer set. TCRdb processed the multiplex PCR reads anew with MiXCR; each CDR3 protein has one entry. The table records roughly 750,000 distinct CDR3 sequences, 16% of them present only once. The sequencing sample was made of blood. Receptor source: a man aged 18 to 30 with Graves' hyperthyroidism.

V gene TRBV7-2 combines with J gene TRBJ2-3; 14 bases are shared with TRBD2. Germline-derived CDR1 and CDR2 are SGHTA and FQGNSA. V lost 4 bases to trimming and J lost 6 bases; unmatched junction nucleotides: 9. This CDR3 region has 17 residues. The CDR3 loop is CASSSSGLAGVGDTQYF. The CDR3, as DNA: TGTGCCAGCAGCTCATCGGGACTAGCGGGAGTCGGGGATACGCAGTATTTT.

The sample holds many counts of this clonotype. The chain couples TRBV10-3 to TRBJ2-7; 10 nucleotides agree with TRBD1. CDR1 ENHRY and CDR2 SYGVKD come from the germline V gene. The V and J ends lost 10 bases and 6 bases, in that order; junction bases with no gene match: 9. This CDR3 contains 13 residues. The CDR3 loop is CATSGQGVSEQYF. The CDR3 nucleotides are TGTGCCACCAGCGGACAGGGGGTTTCCGAGCAGTACTTC.

This sequence joins TRBV6-1 and TRBJ1-4; the match to TRBD1 covers 7 bases. From germline, CDR1 is MNHNS and CDR2 SASEGT. The ends lost 4 bases at V and 10 bases at J; junction bases unmatched: 3. The length of the CDR3 is 12 residues. CDR3 amino acids: CASSGQGRKLFF. CDR3 bases: TGTGCCAGCAGTGGACAGGGAAGAAAACTGTTTTTT.

This chain links TRBV5-1 with TRBJ2-5; possible D gene TRBD2, 5 bases. Germline V gives CDR1 SGHRS, CDR2 YFSETQ. V lost 7 bases and J lost 8, with 21 bases in between. This CDR3 has 14 amino acids. For the CDR3, the DNA is TGCGCCAGCGCAGCATTCCTAGCCCGGGAAACCCAGTACTTC. Protein product: CASAAFLARETQYF.

The sample holds a few counts of this clonotype. This chain joins TRBV10-3 and TRBJ2-2; D tentatively fits TRBD1 or TRBD2 (5 bases each). The length of the CDR3 is 15 residues. CDR1 ENHRY and CDR2 SYGVKD come from the germline V gene. V lost 6 bases and J lost 3, with 14 bases in between. The CDR3 here is CAISRDLADTGELFF. CDR3 coding DNA: TGTGCCATCAGCCGGGACCTGGCGGACACCGGGGAGCTGTTTTTT.

The chain recombines TRBV18 with TRBJ2-2; TRBD2 matches 7 bases. The junction had 7 bases not matched to a gene; V was cut back by 6 bases and J by 0 bases. This CDR3 region has 16 residues. The V gene's germline CDR1 is KGHSH and CDR2 LQKENI. The CDR3 nucleotides read TGTGCCAGCTCTCCTCGGGACTACCCGAACACCGGGGAGCTGTTTTTT. Its translation is CASSPRDYPNTGELFF. The full variable domain, completed using reference TRBV18 and TRBJ2-2, is NAGVMQNPRHLVRRRGQEARLRCSPMKGHSHVYWYRQLPEEGLKFMVYLQKENIIDESGMPKERFSAEFPKEGPSILRIQQVVRGDSAAYFCASSPRDYPNTGELFFGEGSRLTVL.

This clonotype was detected ten times or more. The chain couples TRBV2 to TRBJ2-4, with D possibly TRBD1 on 5 matching bases. Trimming cost V 0 bases and J 3 bases, with 9 bases left between them. CDR1 is SNHLY, CDR2 FYNNEI, per germline. The CDR3 is 15 amino acids. Written as DNA, the CDR3 is TGTGCCAGCAGTGAAGCGCAGGGCTACAAAAACATTCAGTACTTC. Protein sequence: CASSEAQGYKNIQYF.

This clonotype has more than one count but fewer than ten. This chain links TRBV3-1 with TRBJ1-5; no firm D call. Germline V gene sequence: CDR1 LGHDT, CDR2 YNNKEL (reference sequence). The CDR3 extends over 14 amino acids. The germline V and J ends were trimmed by 4 bases and 0 bases, with 7 bases remaining between them. CDR3 bases: TGTGCCAGCAGCCGGGGTCATAGCAATCAGCCCCAGCATTTT. Its translation: CASSRGHSNQPQHF.

This clonotype was counted a few times. The chain uses TRBV9 and TRBJ1-4, with TRBD1 matching over 11 bases. This CDR3 contains 15 residues. Per the germline V gene, CDR1 is SGDLS and CDR2 is YYNGEE. V dropped 4 bases and J dropped 4; count of bases not matched to a gene: 3. The CDR3 loop reads CASSWGQGGNEKLFF. For the CDR3, the DNA is TGTGCCAGCAGCTGGGGACAGGGGGGTAATGAAAAACTGTTTTTT.

The chain is built from TRBV30 and TRBJ1-5; TRBD1 matches 7 bases. The germline CDR1 and CDR2 sequences are GTSNPN and SVGIG (reference sequence). Trimming at V came to 3 bases and at J to 3 bases, leaving 5 bases not matched to a gene. This CDR3 region has 14 residues. The CDR3 region has the DNA TGTGCCTGGAGCCCGGGACAGCTCAATCAGCCCCAGCATTTT. Translated, it gives CAWSPGQLNQPQHF.

This clonotype was seen repeatedly, ten times or more. V usage is TRBV2 and J usage is TRBJ2-5, with 9 bases fitting TRBD2. Germline trimming cut 7 bases from V and 0 bases from J; bases unmatched to any gene: 12. The CDR3 has 17 residues. The germline V gene has CDR1 SNHLY and CDR2 FYNNEI. The CDR3 DNA sequence: TGTGCCAGCATCGCGCAGCGGGAGGCCCTGTACCAAGAGACCCAGTACTTC. It encodes CASIAQREALYQETQYF.

This clonotype has a handful of counts. The chain recombines TRBV14 with TRBJ2-1; 12 nucleotides align to TRBD2. From germline, CDR1 is SGHDN and CDR2 FVKESK. The CDR3 covers 17 residues. Trimming took 1 base from V and 7 from J; bases not matched to a gene: 8. The CDR3 reads CASSQGFYGLAGNEQFF. The CDR3 DNA is TGTGCCAGCAGCCAAGGGTTCTACGGACTAGCGGGAAATGAGCAGTTCTTC.

This clonotype was recorded many times. This rearrangement joins TRBV7-9 to TRBJ2-3; D is undetermined. Germline CDR1 is SEHNR and CDR2 is FQNEAQ (reference sequence). The CDR3 length is 14 residues. With 2 bases removed from V and 6 bases from J, the gap between germline ends came to 12 bases. This CDR3 reads CASSLLGLTDTQYF. The CDR3 DNA reads as TGTGCCAGCAGCTTATTAGGGCTTACCGATACGCAGTATTTT.

This clonotype was seen a few times. The chain links TRBV6-2 or TRBV6-3 to TRBJ2-7; D possibly corresponds to TRBD1 (6 bases). V was pared by 6 bases and J by 0 bases, with 15 bases between. Germline assignment: CDR1 MNHEY and CDR2 SVGEGT. This CDR3 spans 15 amino acids. The CDR3 region is CASRSRTVSSYEQYF. Written as DNA, the CDR3 is TGTGCCAGCAGATCTCGGACAGTTTCCTCCTACGAGCAGTACTTC.

This clonotype turned up a few times. The rearrangement joins TRBV29-1 to TRBJ1-1; no firm D call. The germline CDR1 and CDR2 sequences are SQVTM and ANQGSEA. The ends were cut back, 7 bases at V and 2 bases at J, with 14 bases in the middle. This CDR3 has 13 amino acids. The CDR3 is CSADSNRNTEAFF. The CDR3 nucleotides are TGCAGCGCCGACTCCAACAGAAACACTGAAGCTTTCTTT.

This clonotype has ten or more counts. V and J are TRBV27 and TRBJ1-1; D is undetermined. Germline V lookup: CDR1 MNHEY, CDR2 SMNVEV (reference sequence). The CDR3 extends over 12 amino acids. Trimming shortened V by 0 bases and J by 12 bases, and 11 bases separated the two germline ends. The CDR3 sequence: CASSLSGGWPFF. CDR3 nucleotides: TGTGCCAGCAGTTTATCGGGAGGCTGGCCTTTCTTT.

The V gene is TRBV27, the J gene TRBJ1-5; no clear D. Germline V gene sequence: CDR1 MNHEY, CDR2 SMNVEV (reference sequence). The V end lost 2 bases, the J end lost 5 bases, and 13 bases lay between the germline ends. CDR3 length: 15 amino acids. Here the CDR3 DNA reads TGTGCCAGCAGTTTAGAGTTTAGGGAGGATCAGCCCCAGCATTTT. This translates into CASSLEFREDQPQHF.

This clonotype was counted many times. The V call is TRBV11-3, the J call TRBJ2-1; 7 bases are a match to TRBD2. Trimming took 3 bases from V and 0 from J; bases not matched to a gene: 5. The CDR3 is 16 residues long. CDR1 and CDR2 from the germline V gene are SGHNT and YENEEA. For the CDR3, the DNA is TGTGCCAGCAGCTTCGGGAGCGGGATCTCCTACAATGAGCAGTTCTTC. Its translation is CASSFGSGISYNEQFF. The whole variable domain, filled in from reference TRBV11-3 and TRBJ2-1, reads EAGVVQSPRYKIIEKKQPVAFWCNPISGHNTLYWYLQNLGQGPELLIRYENEEAVDDSQLPKDRFSAERLKGVDSTLKIQPAELGDSAVYLCASSFGSGISYNEQFFGPGTRLTVL.

This clonotype was counted between two and nine times. J is TRBJ2-3 and V is TRBV4-2; TRBD1 matches 7 bases. CDR3 length: 16 residues. Looked up from germline, CDR1 is LGHNA and CDR2 is YNFKEQ. The V and J ends lost 2 bases and 3 bases, in that order; junction bases with no gene match: 8. In DNA, the CDR3 is TGTGCCAGCAGCCAAACCCCAGGGGGTAGGACAGATACGCAGTATTTT. Translation gives CASSQTPGGRTDTQYF.

V is TRBV6-2 or TRBV6-3 and J is TRBJ1-1, with 12 bases matching TRBD1. This CDR3 contains 19 residues. Germline V lookup: CDR1 MNHEY, CDR2 SVGEGT. The V gene end was trimmed by 2 bases and the J gene end by 4 bases; junction bases not matched to a gene: 14. The DNA of the CDR3 is TGTGCCAGCAGTTACGCCCCCTACGGGACAGGGGGCACGGGCACTGAAGCTTTCTTT. This gives the protein CASSYAPYGTGGTGTEAFF.

This clonotype was detected a few times. This chain uses TRBV12-5 with TRBJ2-5, with D tentatively TRBD2 (6 bases). The CDR3 totals 13 residues. Per germline, CDR1 LGHNT and CDR2 FRNRAP. Trimming left V 0 bases short and J 12 bases short, with 14 bases between. In DNA, the CDR3 is TGTGCTAGTGGTTTGGTACGGGCTAGCGTTAAGTACTTC. Translation gives CASGLVRASVKYF.